The 21 T cell receptor beta chains below were found in one sample sequenced in a study of shared clonotypes between healthy human individuals. The protocol was immunoSEQ multiplex PCR, while the TCRdb copy is restricted to in-frame clones and leaves out a portion. The sample records about 480,000 clones, 75% to 85% being singletons. Sequenced sample: PBMCs. These receptors were collected from a middle-aged woman in good health. Some clones in this sample may be carry-over from other donors' samples.

CDR3 DNA sequence: TGTGCCAGCCTGTCGGAACCCCAAGAGACCCAGTACTTC. As protein: CASLSEPQETQYF. The rearrangement joins TRBV2 to TRBJ2-5; no firm D call. Germline-derived CDR1 and CDR2 are SNHLY and FYNNEI. V was trimmed by 8 bases and J by 1 base, leaving 11 bases between them. CDR3 length: 13 amino acids.

The rearrangement links TRBV14 to TRBJ2-1; D may match TRBD1 or TRBD2 (5 bases each). The CDR3 sequence is 15 residues long. Trimming shortened V by 0 bases and J by 5 bases, and 11 bases separated the two germline ends. Germline assignment: CDR1 SGHDN and CDR2 FVKESK. This chain's CDR3 is CASSQEAGAHNEQFF. The CDR3 DNA sequence: TGTGCCAGCAGCCAAGAGGCCGGGGCCCACAATGAGCAGTTCTTC.

The chain is built from TRBV4-2 and TRBJ2-3; tentative D call: TRBD1 (7 bases). The V gene lost 0 bases and the J gene lost 3 bases, with 13 bases spanning the gap. Looked up from germline, CDR1 is LGHNA and CDR2 is YNFKEQ. The CDR3 sequence is 16 residues long. CDR3 nucleotide sequence: TGTGCCAGCAGCCAAGATAGCGGACAGGAGACAGATACGCAGTATTTT. Translating gives CASSQDSGQETDTQYF.

The chain uses TRBV1 and TRBJ1-6. TRBV1 is marked as a pseudogene. The CDR3 has 16 amino acids. The CDR3 region has the DNA TGCACCAGCAGCCAAGTCCCCGGGGAAGTCTGGGGACCCCTCCACTTT. It specifies CTSSQVPGEVWGPLHF.

The CDR3 reads CASSLYNGETQYF. In DNA form, the CDR3 reads TGTGCCAGCAGCTTGTATAACGGGGAGACCCAGTACTTC. The chain has TRBV5-4 and TRBJ2-5; no definite D call. Germline V gives CDR1 SGHNT, CDR2 YYREEE (reference sequence). Trimming cost V 1 base and J 5 bases, with 9 bases left between them. The CDR3 has 13 amino acids.

The chain has TRBV6-5 and TRBJ2-1; D perhaps matches TRBD2 (6 bases). Germline values: CDR1 MNHEY, CDR2 SVGAGI. V lost 7 bases and J lost 0, with 16 bases in between. The CDR3 is made up of 16 amino acids. CDR3 coding DNA: TGTGCCAGCATTTATAGCGGTTCAAGCTCCTACAATGAGCAGTTCTTC. It is translated as CASIYSGSSSYNEQFF.

Regarding this clone: Other DNA sequences in the sample encode the same CDR3. The chain combines TRBV7-6 with TRBJ2-1, with D possibly being TRBD2 (5 bases). The V end was cut by 5 bases, the J end by 0 bases, with 11 bases between. There are 15 residues in the CDR3. Per the germline V gene, CDR1 is SGHVS and CDR2 is FNYEAQ. The CDR3 DNA follows: TGTGCCAGCAGCCCCGACCGGGGCTCCTACAATGAGCAGTTCTTC. Its protein is CASSPDRGSYNEQFF.

This clone was seen just once. The V and J genes are TRBV18 and TRBJ2-1; the match to TRBD2 covers 7 bases. The CDR3 has 15 amino acids. Per the germline V gene, CDR1 is KGHSH and CDR2 is LQKENI. The V gene end was trimmed by 2 bases and the J gene end by 8 bases; junction bases not matched to a gene: 9. This chain's CDR3 is CASSPSREVGDEQFF. CDR3 nucleotides: TGTGCCAGCTCACCATCCCGGGAGGTAGGCGATGAGCAGTTCTTC.

J is TRBJ2-5 and V is TRBV10-3; 11 positions agree with TRBD2. The J call may be incorrect, as the DNA end agrees better with TRBJ2-7. Looked up from germline, CDR1 is ENHRY and CDR2 is SYGVKD. The CDR3 has 13 residues. The CDR3 loop is CATKLAGVNEQYF. CDR3 DNA: TGTGCCACTAAACTAGCGGGAGTAAACGAGCAGTACTTC.

This clone is a singleton in its sample. This chain links TRBV4-1 with TRBJ2-1; no firm D call. Per the germline V gene, CDR1 is MGHRA and CDR2 is YSYEKL. The V and J ends lost 0 bases and 9 bases respectively, with 15 bases between them. This CDR3 comprises 15 residues. The CDR3 DNA follows: TGCGCCAGCAGCCAAGAGTGGGCAAGCCACACTGAGCAGTTCTTC. Translating gives CASSQEWASHTEQFF.

This clone has at least ten counts. V is TRBV4-2 and J is TRBJ2-7; 7 positions agree with TRBD2. The V and J ends lost 2 bases and 3 bases, in that order; junction bases with no gene match: 13. CDR3 length: 17 amino acids. Germline assignment: CDR1 LGHNA and CDR2 YNFKEQ. The CDR3 here is CASSQSVSREILYEQYF. The CDR3 DNA is TGTGCCAGCAGCCAATCGGTATCGCGGGAGATTCTCTACGAGCAGTACTTC.

The chain uses TRBV7-9 and TRBJ2-1, with 10 bases fitting TRBD2. The length of the CDR3 is 19 residues. CDR1 SEHNR and CDR2 FQNEAQ come from the germline V gene (reference sequence). V lost 7 bases to trimming and J lost 0 bases; unmatched junction nucleotides: 15. The CDR3 coding sequence is TGTGCCAGCACCCCTAAGACTAGCGGGCCCCTTAGCTCCTACAATGAGCAGTTCTTC. Amino acid sequence: CASTPKTSGPLSSYNEQFF.

V gene TRBV19 combines with J gene TRBJ2-2; D tentatively fits TRBD1 or TRBD2 (5 bases each). The V and J ends lost 3 bases and 6 bases respectively, with 5 bases between them. This CDR3 comprises 12 residues. The germline CDR1 and CDR2 sequences are LNHDA and SQIVND (reference sequence). CDR3 sequence (DNA): TGTGCCAGTAGTATGGGGGCCGGGGAGCTGTTTTTT. It is translated as CASSMGAGELFF.

The chain links TRBV6-6 to TRBJ2-7; D is perhaps TRBD1 (6 bases). The CDR3 extends over 14 amino acids. Germline V lookup: CDR1 MNHNY, CDR2 SVGAGI (reference sequence). The V gene lost 6 bases and the J gene lost 4 bases, with 16 bases spanning the gap. As DNA, the CDR3 is TGTGCCAGCAGCACTACAGGGCGGCCATACGAGCAGTACTTC. Its protein product is CASSTTGRPYEQYF.

The V gene is TRBV5-1, the J gene TRBJ2-1, with a weak D call TRBD1 (6 bases). The CDR3 contains 16 residues. Germline V CDR1 and CDR2: SGHRS, YFSETQ. V dropped 1 base and J dropped 1 base, with 12 bases sitting between them. The DNA of the CDR3 is TGCGCCAGCAGCTTGTGGGCAGGGGAGTCCTACAATGAGCAGTTCTTC. This encodes CASSLWAGESYNEQFF.

V gene TRBV4-3 combines with J gene TRBJ1-1; 7 positions match TRBD1. The germline CDR1 and CDR2 sequences are LGHNA and YSLEER. Trimming cost V 4 bases and J 0 bases; bases outside gene matches: 8. The CDR3 spans 16 residues. CDR3 in amino acids: CASSPQGGPMNTEAFF. Written as DNA, the CDR3 is TGCGCCAGCAGCCCCCAGGGGGGGCCCATGAACACTGAAGCTTTCTTT.

The V and J genes are TRBV5-4 and TRBJ1-2; D may be TRBD1 (5 bases). Germline CDR1 SGHNT, CDR2 YYREEE (reference sequence). CDR3 length equals 14 residues. V was clipped by 0 bases and J by 8 bases, with 14 bases between them. The CDR3 sequence is CASSLDIQAQGYTF. The CDR3 region has the DNA TGTGCCAGCAGCTTGGATATACAGGCCCAAGGCTACACCTTC.

The DNA of the CDR3 is TGTGCCAGCAGCTCCCGACAGGGGGCCACCGGGGAGCTGTTTTTT. This codes for CASSSRQGATGELFF. The chain is built from TRBV11-2 and TRBJ2-2, with 10 bases identical to TRBD1. CDR1 and CDR2 from the germline V gene are SGHAT and FQNNGV. The CDR3 consists of 15 residues. Trimming cost V 4 bases and J 4 bases; bases outside gene matches: 3.

This clone was picked up one time. This chain joins TRBV18 and TRBJ2-1; a possible D gene is TRBD1 (6 bases). The CDR3 loop spans 15 amino acids. Germline lookup yields CDR1 KGHSH and CDR2 LQKENI. Trimming left V 1 base short and J 7 bases short, with 14 bases between. The CDR3 protein is CASSPRQQGGNEQFF. The CDR3 nucleotides are TGTGCCAGCTCACCACGACAACAGGGCGGGAATGAGCAGTTCTTC.

This sequence joins TRBV19 and TRBJ1-5; possibly TRBD1 for D (6 bases). Per germline, CDR1 LNHDA and CDR2 SQIVND (reference sequence). The CDR3 consists of 13 residues. Trimming stripped 3 bases from V and 10 bases from J, with 13 bases between. The CDR3 DNA reads as TGTGCCAGTAGTATGGGGCAGGGACAACCCCAGCATTTT. Protein sequence: CASSMGQGQPQHF.

This chain joins TRBV7-9 and TRBJ2-1; D gene ambiguous. The V end was cut by 0 bases, the J end by 8 bases, with 5 bases between. The germline V gene encodes CDR1 SEHNR and CDR2 FQNEAQ (reference sequence). The CDR3 is 12 amino acids. In DNA form, the CDR3 reads TGTGCCAGCAGCTTAGCTGGGTATGAGCAGTTCTTC. Protein product: CASSLAGYEQFF.